Each of the 16 T cell receptor beta chains below was sequenced from the same sample in a study of OX40 agonist ivuxolimab in advanced cancers. TCRdb's table, derived via immunoSEQ multiplex PCR, lists solely in-frame clones and lacks some. The sample lists fewer than 70,000 clones, more than 85% seen once, with about 13% in the top ten. The starting material was CD4+ or CD8+ T cells sorted from blood, obtained in a trial of the OX40 agonist ivuxolimab. Receptors originate from an adult with an advanced solid tumor such as melanoma, head and neck, liver or kidney cancer.

The V gene is TRBV11-2, the J gene TRBJ1-1, with D hard to call. Per germline, CDR1 SGHAT and CDR2 FQNNGV. CDR3 length: 14 residues. Trimming removed 4 bases at V and 4 bases at J, with 13 bases between. The CDR3 spells CASSSNLSGTEAFF. The CDR3 DNA sequence: TGTGCCAGCAGCTCGAACCTCAGCGGCACTGAAGCTTTCTTT.

The chain is built from TRBV28 and TRBJ1-4, with TRBD1 as a possible D gene (5 bases). Trimming left V 6 bases short and J 10 bases short, with 15 bases between. The CDR3 spans 13 residues. Per the germline V gene, CDR1 is MDHEN and CDR2 is SYDVKM. DNA for the CDR3: TGTGCCAGCAGACCCCCTGGGGGGAGAAAACTGTTTTTT. It codes for CASRPPGGRKLFF.

V is TRBV7-8 and J is TRBJ2-1, with D possibly TRBD2 on 7 matching bases. V gave up 6 bases and J gave up 4 bases, with 16 bases separating them. CDR1 SGHVS and CDR2 FQNEAQ come from the germline V gene. The CDR3 extends over 15 amino acids. The CDR3 coding sequence is TGTGCCAGCAGGGGGGGGCGGGACCCTTACAATGAGCAGTTCTTC. Translation: CASRGGRDPYNEQFF.

The CDR3 DNA reads as TGTGCCAGTTGGGACACCCGCTTATTAAATCAGCCCCAGCATTTT. Residues: CASWDTRLLNQPQHF. The chain recombines TRBV6-1 with TRBJ1-5; possibly TRBD1 for D (6 bases). Trimming removed 9 bases from V and 4 bases from J, with 19 bases in between. This CDR3 is built from 15 residues. Germline V gene data show CDR1 as MNHNS and CDR2 as SASEGT.

The chain couples TRBV19 to TRBJ2-1; a weak D match, TRBD2 (6 bases). CDR3 size: 14 residues. Germline V gene sequence: CDR1 LNHDA, CDR2 SQIVND (reference sequence). V lost 6 bases to trimming and J lost 3 bases, with 12 bases between them. Here the CDR3 reads CASSYSSVYNEQFF. The DNA for the CDR3 is TGTGCCAGTAGCTATTCTAGCGTCTACAATGAGCAGTTCTTC.

This rearrangement joins TRBV5-1 to TRBJ2-7, with 11 bases identical to TRBD2. Germline V gene data show CDR1 as SGHRS and CDR2 as YFSETQ. Trimming took 0 bases from V and 5 from J; bases not matched to a gene: 4. This CDR3 comprises 15 residues. CDR3 bases: TGCGCCAGCAGCTTGGAACTAGCGGGAGTAGACGAGCAGTACTTC. It translates to CASSLELAGVDEQYF.

The V gene is TRBV2, the J gene TRBJ1-1; D gene uncertain. CDR1 is SNHLY and CDR2 is FYNNEI in the germline V gene. Trimming pared 4 bases from V and 3 bases from J, leaving 9 bases between. This CDR3 is 13 amino acids long. Written as DNA, the CDR3 is TGTGCCAGCAGTGGGCCGGGATACACTGAAGCTTTCTTT. This translates into CASSGPGYTEAFF.

The CDR3 reads CASSLEVVAVHEQFF. CDR3 coding DNA: TGTGCCAGCAGCTTAGAAGTTGTGGCGGTCCATGAGCAGTTCTTC. This sequence joins TRBV7-8 and TRBJ2-1; no definite D call. This CDR3 has 15 residues. Germline CDR1 is SGHVS and CDR2 is FQNEAQ. V lost 1 base and J lost 8, with 15 bases in between.

The CDR3 reads CATALGTLYNEQFF. CDR3 nucleotide sequence: TGTGCCACCGCCCTCGGGACCCTGTACAATGAGCAGTTCTTC. The J gene is TRBJ2-1, the V gene TRBV19; possibly TRBD1 or TRBD2 for D (5 bases each). Trimming shortened V by 10 bases and J by 4 bases, and 17 bases separated the two germline ends. This CDR3 contains 14 residues. Looked up from germline, CDR1 is LNHDA and CDR2 is SQIVND (reference sequence).

The CDR3 protein is CASSQVPLVEQYF. The CDR3 bases are TGTGCCAGCAGCCAAGTTCCCTTGGTCGAGCAGTACTTC. This chain uses TRBV14 with TRBJ2-7; D unclear. The length of the CDR3 is 13 residues. Germline CDR1 and CDR2: SGHDN and FVKESK. Trimming took off 1 base at V and 6 bases at J, with 10 bases between the two ends.

The J gene is TRBJ2-5, the V gene TRBV5-8, with D perhaps matching TRBD1 (6 bases). Germline CDR1 and CDR2: SGHTS and YDEGEE. Trimming removed 7 bases from V and 4 bases from J, with 17 bases in between. The CDR3 spans 14 residues. Written as DNA, the CDR3 is TGTGCCAGCCCCCAGGATAGGGGGAGAGAGACCCAGTACTTC. Protein product: CASPQDRGRETQYF.

The chain links TRBV5-1 to TRBJ2-1; no clear D. The CDR3 sequence is 12 residues long. Germline V gene lookup returns CDR1 SGHRS and CDR2 YFSETQ. Deletions cut 2 bases from V and 7 bases from J, with 7 bases between. CDR3 loop: CASSFLGNEQFF. CDR3 bases: TGCGCCAGCAGCTTTCTGGGGAATGAGCAGTTCTTC.

This chain joins TRBV7-6 and TRBJ2-1, with 14 positions matching TRBD2. This CDR3 spans 19 amino acids. Trimming cost V 5 bases and J 1 base; bases outside gene matches: 10. Germline V gives CDR1 SGHVS, CDR2 FNYEAQ. This chain's CDR3 is CASSGPGLAGEGSYNEQFF. DNA of the CDR3: TGTGCCAGCAGCGGACCGGGACTAGCGGGAGAGGGGTCCTACAATGAGCAGTTCTTC.

The chain carries TRBV19 and TRBJ2-4; a possible D gene is TRBD2 (7 bases). The V end lost 0 bases, the J end lost 3 bases, and 12 bases lay between the germline ends. Germline lookup yields CDR1 LNHDA and CDR2 SQIVND (reference sequence). There are 16 residues in the CDR3. CDR3 sequence reads: CASSIEGEGVKNIQYF. CDR3 DNA sequence: TGTGCCAGTAGTATAGAAGGGGAGGGGGTCAAAAACATTCAGTACTTC.

V is TRBV6-6 and J is TRBJ2-1; maybe TRBD2 (5 bases). This CDR3 spans 13 amino acids. V gave up 0 bases and J gave up 7 bases, with 7 bases separating them. Germline-derived CDR1 and CDR2 are MNHNY and SVGAGI (reference sequence). The CDR3 bases are TGTGCCAGCAGTTACTCATTAGCGAATGAGCAGTTCTTC. Residues: CASSYSLANEQFF.

This clone was seen a single time. The gene calls are TRBV7-6 and TRBJ2-7, with D perhaps TRBD2 (6 bases). The CDR3 loop spans 13 amino acids. The V end was cut by 8 bases, the J end by 5 bases, with 16 bases between. Germline loops: CDR1 SGHVS, CDR2 FNYEAQ. The CDR3 nucleotides read TGTGCCAGCGGCTGGGGGGAGGACAACGAGCAGTACTTC. Its protein is CASGWGEDNEQYF.